This is a list of T cell receptor beta chains from one sample in a study of CXCR3 chemokines and chemotherapy response in bladder cancer. Using its own MiXCR run on the PCR reads, TCRdb lists one record per CDR3 protein. The data contain roughly 3,000 distinct CDR3 sequences, approximately 15% of them singletons. Sample acquisition took place from a patient whose treatment included neoadjuvant chemotherapy. These receptors originate from a human donor with bladder cancer that did not respond to neoadjuvant chemotherapy. CDR3s include the opening cysteine and the closing phenylalanine or tryptophan. D genes are given only for firm matches. Expanded clones get a size class; other rows say once, few or many, or leave the size out.

TRBJ1-1 | NA | NA | TRBV20-1 | CSARDSSTPEAFF | TGCAGTGCTCGAGACAGCTCGACTCCTGAAGCTTTCTTT
TRBJ1-1 | TRBD1 | NA | TRBV28 | CASSLGQGVWAEAFF | TGTGCCAGCAGCCTGGGACAGGGGGTGTGGGCTGAAGCTTTCTTT
TRBJ2-1 | NA | many | TRBV20-1 | CSATRDSDEQFF | TGCAGTGCTACCCGTGACTCCGATGAGCAGTTCTTC
TRBJ1-4 | NA | medium-sized | TRBV19 | CASSIAESTEKLFF | TGTGCCAGTAGTATTGCCGAGAGTACTGAAAAACTGTTTTTT
TRBJ2-2 | NA | NA | TRBV6-5 | CASSIYLCSVEQGDTGELFF | NA
TRBJ2-7 | NA | many | TRBV5-6 | CASSLGGFSYEQYF | TGCGCCAGCAGCTTGGGGGGTTTCTCCTACGAGCAGTACTTC
TRBJ2-5 | NA | many | TRBV5-4 | CASSFAWEETQYF | TGTGCCAGCAGCTTCGCGTGGGAAGAGACCCAGTACTTC
TRBJ2-1 | NA | medium-sized | TRBV27 | CASREGGGTYNEQFF | TGTGCCAGCAGGGAGGGGGGGGGAACCTACAATGAGCAGTTCTTC
TRBJ1-1 | NA | medium-sized | TRBV6-2/TRBV6-3 | CASSLTHEAFF | TGTGCCAGCAGCCTGACACATGAAGCTTTCTTT
TRBJ1-4 | NA | few | TRBV11-2 | CASSSTGHNEKLFF | TGTGCCAGCAGCTCTACCGGGCATAATGAAAAACTGTTTTTT
TRBJ2-7 | TRBD1 | many | TRBV5-4 | CATRATGGSYEQYF | TGTGCCACCCGGGCGACAGGGGGTTCCTACGAGCAGTACTTC
TRBJ2-7 | TRBD1 | many | TRBV12-3/TRBV12-4 | CASSRQGITYEQYF | TGTGCCAGCAGCCGACAGGGTATCACCTACGAGCAGTACTTC